This TCR beta chain was obtained from a study of blood T cell repertoires in COVID-19. Study-level background: The United States, Italy and Spain provided the acute and convalescent COVID-19 samples. The analysed material was cDNA or gDNA that came from T cells, B-cell-depleted T cells, or PBMCs.

The data were produced by immunoSEQ multiplex PCR, yet TCRdb's version contains in-frame clones alone and is incomplete. The sample holds about 210,000 clones; about 79% are singletons and the top ten take approximately 10%. The germline V and J ends were trimmed by 2 bases and 6 bases, with 11 bases remaining between them. This CDR3 region has 13 residues. The V gene's germline CDR1 is SGHDT and CDR2 YYEEEE. The sequencing input was peripheral blood. This chain connects TRBV5-6 to TRBJ1-2; tentative D call: TRBD1 (5 bases). The source of this sequence is a man aged 45-65 years with active or convalescent COVID-19. CDR3 in DNA: TGTGCCAGCAGCTTTAGCAGGGTCAATGGCTACACCTTC. Amino acids: CASSFSRVNGYTF.